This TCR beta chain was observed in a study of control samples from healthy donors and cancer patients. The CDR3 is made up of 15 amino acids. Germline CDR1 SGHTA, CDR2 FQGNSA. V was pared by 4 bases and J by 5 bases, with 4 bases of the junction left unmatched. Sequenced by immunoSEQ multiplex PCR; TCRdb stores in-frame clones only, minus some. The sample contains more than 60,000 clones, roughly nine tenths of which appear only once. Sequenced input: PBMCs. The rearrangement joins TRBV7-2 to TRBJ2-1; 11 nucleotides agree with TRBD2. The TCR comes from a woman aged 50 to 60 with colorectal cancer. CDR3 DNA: TGTGCCAGCAGCTCTAGCGGGGGGTATAACAATGAGCAGTTCTTC. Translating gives CASSSSGGYNNEQFF. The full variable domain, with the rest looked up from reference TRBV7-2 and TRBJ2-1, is GAGVSQSPSNKVTEKGKDVELRCDPISGHTALYWYRQSLGQGLEFLIYFQGNSAPDKSGLPSDRFSAERTGGSVSTLTIQRTQQEDSAVYLCASSSSGGYNNEQFFGPGTRLTVL.